Each of the 9 T cell receptor beta chains below was sequenced from the same sample in a study of cytomegalovirus exposure and HLA in healthy donors. A multiplex PCR was run with 60 Vbeta primers and 13 Jbeta primers. Sequencing used immunoSEQ multiplex PCR; TCRdb keeps in-frame clones, though not all of them. The sample holds under 150,000 clones, 8.5% to 10% seen once. Sequenced material: PBMCs. The receptors come from a man aged 30-40 years in good health and CMV-seronegative.

This clone was seen a few times. The V gene is TRBV6-5, the J gene TRBJ1-1, with 7 bases identical to TRBD1. Germline V gene sequence: CDR1 MNHEY, CDR2 SVGAGI. CDR3 length: 14 amino acids. V dropped 6 bases and J dropped 0; count of bases not matched to a gene: 4. The CDR3 DNA sequence: TGTGCCAGCAGCCGACAGGGTATGAACACTGAAGCTTTCTTT. It encodes CASSRQGMNTEAFF.

This clone was seen a few times. V and J are TRBV19 and TRBJ1-4; a possible D gene is TRBD1 (6 bases). Germline values: CDR1 LNHDA, CDR2 SQIVND (reference sequence). Trimming shortened V by 9 bases and J by 5 bases, and 13 bases separated the two germline ends. This CDR3 spans 13 amino acids. The CDR3 spells CASTGLKNEKLFF. As DNA, the CDR3 is TGTGCCAGCACAGGGTTAAAAAATGAAAAACTGTTTTTT.

This clone has more than one count but fewer than ten. The rearrangement links TRBV4-1 to TRBJ2-5, with D possibly TRBD2 on 5 matching bases. From germline, CDR1 is MGHRA and CDR2 YSYEKL. The CDR3 has 13 residues. The V end lost 1 base, the J end lost 3 bases, and 6 bases lay between the germline ends. The CDR3 is CASSQGAEETQYF. CDR3 bases: TGCGCCAGCAGCCAAGGAGCGGAAGAGACCCAGTACTTC.

This clone was counted only a few times. The genes are TRBV28 and TRBJ1-5, with 9 bases lining up with TRBD1. The CDR3 extends over 17 amino acids. Germline loops: CDR1 MDHEN, CDR2 SYDVKM. V gave up 6 bases and J gave up 6 bases; unmatched junction bases: 15. In DNA form, the CDR3 reads TGTGCCAGCAGCATTACGTACAGGGGGCAAAGGAGTCAGCCCCAGCATTTT. Its translation is CASSITYRGQRSQPQHF. Complete variable domain (other parts from reference TRBV28 and TRBJ1-5): DVKVTQSSRYLVKRTGEKVFLECVQDMDHENMFWYRQDPGLGLRLIYFSYDVKMKEKGDIPEGYSVSREKKERFSLILESASTNQTSMYLCASSITYRGQRSQPQHFGDGTRLSIL.

The table lists this clone with a few counts. CDR3 DNA: TGTGCCAGCTCACCACGGAAAGAGGCAGGGGATTACTATGGCTACACCTTC. Its protein product is CASSPRKEAGDYYGYTF. The rearrangement links TRBV18 to TRBJ1-2; perhaps TRBD1 as D (6 bases). From germline, CDR1 is KGHSH and CDR2 LQKENI. The length of the CDR3 is 17 residues. V lost 1 base to trimming and J lost 3 bases, with 18 bases between them.

The CDR3 reads CASSLGQYTQYF. The CDR3 DNA follows: TGTGCCAGCAGTTTAGGACAATATACGCAGTATTTT. The chain has TRBV6-6 and TRBJ2-3, with D possibly matching TRBD1 (5 bases). The CDR3 loop spans 12 amino acids. Germline CDR1 reads MNHNY; CDR2 reads SVGAGI (reference sequence). V dropped 4 bases and J dropped 7 bases, with 9 bases sitting between them.

This sequence joins TRBV28 and TRBJ1-2; no firm D call. The CDR3 runs 12 residues. CDR1 MDHEN and CDR2 SYDVKM come from the germline V gene. The germline V and J ends were trimmed by 8 bases and 8 bases, with 15 bases remaining between them. The CDR3 DNA reads as TGTGCCAGCCGCCGGCGTGGAGGCGGCTACACCTTC. Its translation: CASRRRGGGYTF.

The sample holds a few counts of this clone. J is TRBJ1-1 and V is TRBV6-5, with 8 bases identical to TRBD1. Germline CDR1 is MNHEY and CDR2 is SVGAGI. This CDR3 region has 15 residues. V dropped 6 bases and J dropped 2; count of bases not matched to a gene: 8. The CDR3 bases are TGTGCCAGCAGGCGCGGACAGGGCCCAAACACTGAAGCTTTCTTT. It yields the protein CASRRGQGPNTEAFF.

This clone was observed a few times. The rearrangement uses TRBV28 and TRBJ2-7; D call uncertain. Germline CDR1 MDHEN, CDR2 SYDVKM. V lost 2 bases to trimming and J lost 6 bases, with 11 bases between them. There are 13 residues in the CDR3. CDR3 sequence: CASSLGVLPEQYF. CDR3 coding DNA: TGTGCCAGCAGTTTAGGTGTACTCCCCGAGCAGTACTTC.